The subject of this entry is one T cell receptor beta chain. Its antigen remains unknown. The data originate from a study of blood T cells in healthy people across ages. Findings and caveats of the study: A roughly linear fall in TCR beta diversity per million T cells was seen with increasing age.

The length of the CDR3 is 14 residues. The trim removed 9 bases at V and 4 bases at J, leaving 8 bases unmatched. The V gene's germline CDR1 is MNHEY and CDR2 SMNVEV (reference sequence). Combining a sample-barcoded 5' primer with a J-beta primer mix, a second PCR ran for roughly 7 to 12 cycles. TCRdb re-called the 5' RACE reads through MiXCR, storing one row per CDR3 protein. The data contain 540,000 or so distinct CDR3 sequences, nearly 25% of them seen just once; the ten biggest clones take up approximately 8.7%. This sample was also put to use in a study of T cells of mothers and their children. As that report states: Sequencing returned over 8 million TCR beta CDR3 reads per mother and about 2.9 million per child.

The receptor comes from a boy younger than 18 in good health. The sequencing input was blood. The chain links TRBV27 to TRBJ2-2, with 7 bases lining up with TRBD2. The CDR3 loop reads CASTGEGLTGELFF. CDR3 coding DNA: TGTGCCAGTACCGGGGAGGGCCTCACCGGGGAGCTGTTTTTT.